Listed below are T cell receptor beta chains from one sample, sequenced in a study of beta chain features in type 1 diabetes. Libraries were prepared by immunoSEQ multiplex PCR; TCRdb keeps only in-frame clonotypes and omits some of them. In the table there are roughly 400,000 clones, 8.5% to 10% of which are singletons. The sequenced sample was central memory CD4+ T cells from blood. These receptors all come from a man younger than 45 with type 1 diabetes. Each CDR3 is given with its conserved first and last residue. Fields, in order: clone size, D gene, CDR3 length, J gene, V gene, CDR3 protein, CDR3 DNA. A D gene is named only where the DNA matches it firmly. Not every row has a clone size; where given, it reads once, few, many or a size class.

.,.,13,TRBJ2-7,TRBV11-2,CASSLDRGYEQYF,TGTGCCAGCAGCTTAGACAGGGGCTACGAGCAGTACTTC
few,.,12,TRBJ2-2,TRBV6-6,CASSAGSRELFF,TGTGCCAGCAGTGCCGGGAGCCGGGAGCTGTTTTTT
.,TRBD2,18,TRBJ2-5,TRBV19,CASSIYPAGERTEETQYF,TGTGCCAGTAGTATTTATCCAGCGGGAGAACGTACGGAGGAGACCCAGTACTTC
.,.,12,TRBJ1-1,TRBV28,CASGVMNTEAFF,TGTGCCAGCGGTGTCATGAACACTGAAGCTTTCTTT
few,TRBD1,14,TRBJ2-1,TRBV29-1,CSVQRQGAHPEQFF,TGCAGCGTTCAACGGCAGGGGGCGCACCCTGAGCAGTTCTTC
few,.,13,TRBJ1-1,TRBV19,CASSPLGGGEAFF,TGTGCCAGTAGTCCTTTGGGGGGGGGAGAAGCTTTCTTT
.,TRBD1,14,TRBJ2-7,TRBV6-6,CASSRYRGRYEQYF,TGTGCCAGCAGTCGTTACAGGGGGAGGTACGAGCAGTACTTC
.,.,15,TRBJ2-7,TRBV5-4,CASSSRSSSSYEQYF,TGTGCCAGCAGCTCGAGGTCCTCGAGCTCCTACGAGCAGTACTTC
few,.,12,TRBJ2-7,TRBV2,CASGGWEYEQYF,TGTGCCAGCGGGGGGTGGGAATACGAGCAGTACTTC
few,.,13,TRBJ2-1,TRBV7-8,CASSPIRADEQFF,TGTGCCAGCAGCCCGATTCGGGCGGATGAGCAGTTCTTC
.,.,16,TRBJ2-3,TRBV6-6,CASTFLLDSSRDTQYF,TGTGCCAGCACCTTTCTCCTGGACAGCTCCCGAGATACGCAGTATTTT
.,.,14,TRBJ2-7,TRBV7-9,CASSFGTGTYEQYF,TGTGCCAGCAGCTTTGGGACGGGGACCTACGAGCAGTACTTC
few,TRBD1,17,TRBJ2-6,TRBV10-3,CAISEQGAASGANVLTF,TGTGCCATCAGTGAACAGGGGGCGGCCTCTGGGGCCAACGTCCTGACTTTC
few,TRBD1,18,TRBJ2-7,TRBV4-1,CASSQGVIRTGRYYEQYF,TGCGCCAGCAGCCAAGGGGTAATACGGACAGGGAGGTACTACGAGCAGTACTTC
few,.,14,TRBJ2-1,TRBV27,CASSRYRENDEQFF,TGTGCCAGCAGTCGATACAGGGAAAACGATGAGCAGTTCTTC
few,.,14,TRBJ2-7,TRBV30,CAWSVLSAGREQYF,TGTGCCTGGAGTGTATTGAGCGCGGGGCGCGAGCAGTACTTC
.,TRBD1,15,TRBJ2-7,TRBV27,CASSFQSGTVYEQYF,TGTGCCAGCAGTTTCCAGTCCGGGACAGTCTACGAGCAGTACTTC
few,.,14,TRBJ1-1,TRBV5-1,CASSLEVGNTEAFF,TGCGCCAGCAGCTTGGAGGTAGGGAACACTGAAGCTTTCTTT
.,.,14,TRBJ2-7,TRBV7-9,CATTPLRFSYEQYF,TGTGCCACCACCCCCCTCCGTTTCTCCTACGAGCAGTACTTC
.,.,14,TRBJ2-1,TRBV7-2,CASSLGPGAYEQFF,TGTGCCAGCAGCTTAGGACCTGGGGCCTATGAGCAGTTCTTC
.,.,13,TRBJ1-5,TRBV5-4,CASSLGGEQPQHF,TGTGCCAGCAGCTTAGGGGGAGAACAGCCCCAGCATTTT
few,.,13,TRBJ2-1,TRBV6-5,CASRPPGYNEQFF,TGTGCCAGCAGACCACCTGGGTATAATGAGCAGTTCTTC
few,.,15,TRBJ1-2,TRBV28,CASSLNRERVRGYTF,TGTGCCAGCAGTTTAAACAGGGAAAGGGTGCGGGGCTACACCTTC
.,.,13,TRBJ2-5,TRBV6-5,CASSYSILTEQYF,TGTGCCAGCAGTTACTCGATACTAACAGAGCAGTACTTC